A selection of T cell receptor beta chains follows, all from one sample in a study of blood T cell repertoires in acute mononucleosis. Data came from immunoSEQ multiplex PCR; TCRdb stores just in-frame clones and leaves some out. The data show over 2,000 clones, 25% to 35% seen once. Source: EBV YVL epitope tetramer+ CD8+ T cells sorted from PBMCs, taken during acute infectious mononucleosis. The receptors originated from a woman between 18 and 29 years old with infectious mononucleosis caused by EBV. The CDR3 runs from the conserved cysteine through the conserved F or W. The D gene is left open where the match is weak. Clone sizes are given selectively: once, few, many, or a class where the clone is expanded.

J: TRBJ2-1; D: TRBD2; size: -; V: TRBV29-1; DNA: TGCAGCGTAGGAGGGGCCGGGTCCGGGACTAGCGGGGCATACTCCTACAATGAGCAGTTCTTC; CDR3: CSVGGAGSGTSGAYSYNEQFF
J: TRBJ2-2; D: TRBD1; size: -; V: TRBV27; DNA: TGTACCAGCAGCTTATCGACAGGGTTCACCGGGGAGCTGTTTTTT; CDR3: CTSSLSTGFTGELFF
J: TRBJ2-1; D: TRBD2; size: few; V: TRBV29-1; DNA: TGCAGGGTAGGAGGGACAGGGTCCGGGACTAGCGGGGCATTCTCCTACAATGAGCAGTTCTTC; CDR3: CRVGGTGSGTSGAFSYNEQFF
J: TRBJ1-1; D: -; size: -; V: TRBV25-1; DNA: TGTGCCAGCAGTGAATGGGGGCTCGGTGGCTTT; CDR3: CASSEWGLGGF
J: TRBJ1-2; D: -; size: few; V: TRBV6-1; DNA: TGTGCCATCAGTGCGGAGTTCTCGTTCTATGGCTACACCTTC; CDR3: CAISAEFSFYGYTF
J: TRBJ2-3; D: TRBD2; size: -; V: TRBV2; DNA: TGTGCCAGCAGCCGCGGGAGCACCACAGATACGCAGTATTTT; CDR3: CASSRGSTTDTQYF
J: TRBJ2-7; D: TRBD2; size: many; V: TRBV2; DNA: TGTGCCAGCAGTGGATACGGGACTAGCAGAAGCTACGAGCAGTACTTC; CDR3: CASSGYGTSRSYEQYF
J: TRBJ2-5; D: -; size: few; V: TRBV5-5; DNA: TGTGCCAGCAGCTCCCCGGGGGCAGCGGAGACCCAGTACTTC; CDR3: CASSSPGAAETQYF
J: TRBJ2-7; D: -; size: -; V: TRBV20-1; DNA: TGCAGTGCTCGCGGGACCGAGCAGTACTTC; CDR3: CSARGTEQYF
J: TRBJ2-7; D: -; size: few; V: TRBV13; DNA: TGTGCCAGCAGCCGCATTCTAGGCACCGGCGAGCAGTACTTC; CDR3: CASSRILGTGEQYF
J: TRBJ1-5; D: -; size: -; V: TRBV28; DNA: TGTGCCAGCAGTTTCCTTCTGGGGGGGCTCAGCCCCCAGCATTTT; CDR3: CASSFLLGGLSPQHF
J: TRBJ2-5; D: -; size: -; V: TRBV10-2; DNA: TGCGCCAGCACGCTCCCTTTTGGTGATGAGCAGTACTTC; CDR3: CASTLPFGDEQYF
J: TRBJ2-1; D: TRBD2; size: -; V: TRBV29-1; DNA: TGCAGCGTAGGAGGGACTGGGTCCGGGACTAGCGGTTCATACTCCTACAATGAGCAGTTCTTC; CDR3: CSVGGTGSGTSGSYSYNEQFF
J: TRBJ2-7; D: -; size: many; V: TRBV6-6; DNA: TGTGCCAGCAGACCCCAGACCGGGGAGCAGTACTTC; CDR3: CASRPQTGEQYF
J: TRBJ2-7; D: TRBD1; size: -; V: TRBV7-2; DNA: TGTGCCAGCAGTCCCTGGGACAGAGTCTACGAGCAGTACTTC; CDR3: CASSPWDRVYEQYF
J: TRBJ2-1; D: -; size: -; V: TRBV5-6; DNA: TGTGCCAGCAGTTTATATTCTAATGAGCAGTTCTTC; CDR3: CASSLYSNEQFF
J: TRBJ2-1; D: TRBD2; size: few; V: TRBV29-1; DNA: TGCAGCGTAGGTGGGACAGGGTCCGGGACTAGCGGGGCTTACTCCTACATTGAGCAGTTCTTC; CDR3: CSVGGTGSGTSGAYSYIEQFF
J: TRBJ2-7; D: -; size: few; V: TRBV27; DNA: TGTGCCAGCGGGGGGGTGGTGTCTAGCAGGGGCACCGAGCAGTACTTC; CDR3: CASGGVVSSRGTEQYF
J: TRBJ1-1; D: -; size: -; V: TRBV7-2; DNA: TGTGCCAGCAGGCAACAGGGATCCACTGAAGCTTTCTTT; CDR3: CASRQQGSTEAFF
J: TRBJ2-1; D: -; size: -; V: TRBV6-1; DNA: TGTGCCAGCACGACAGCGAGCTCCTACAATGAGCAGTTCTTC; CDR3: CASTTASSYNEQFF
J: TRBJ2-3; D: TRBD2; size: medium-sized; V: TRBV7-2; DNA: TGTGCCAGCGCGGGGACTAGCGGGAGTGGCAATACGCAGTATTTT; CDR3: CASAGTSGSGNTQYF
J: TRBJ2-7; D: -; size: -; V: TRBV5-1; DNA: TGCGCCAGCTTGGCCGAGACAGCCCTCAAGGAGCAGTACTTC; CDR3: CASLAETALKEQYF
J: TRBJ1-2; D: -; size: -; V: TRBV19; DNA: TGTGCCAGTAGCACCCCACATCTTAACTATGAGTACACCTTC; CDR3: CASSTPHLNYEYTF
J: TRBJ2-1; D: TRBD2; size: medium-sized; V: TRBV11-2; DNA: TGTGCCAGCAGCTCAACACTGCCCGCGGGAGCCAATGAGCAGTTCTTC; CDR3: CASSSTLPAGANEQFF
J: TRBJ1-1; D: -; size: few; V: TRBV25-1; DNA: TGTGCCAGCATTGTATGGGGGCTCGGTGAAGCTTTCTTT; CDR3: CASIVWGLGEAFF
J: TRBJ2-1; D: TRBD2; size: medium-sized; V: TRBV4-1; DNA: TGCGCCAGCAGCCTGGAAGAGCGGGGACTAAATGAGCAGTTCTTC; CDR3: CASSLEERGLNEQFF
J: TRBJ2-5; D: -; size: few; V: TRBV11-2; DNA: TGTGCCAGCAGCTCCCCGGGGGCAGCGGAGACCCAGTACTTC; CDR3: CASSSPGAAETQYF
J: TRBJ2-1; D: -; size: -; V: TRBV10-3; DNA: TGTGCCAGCAGTTCGCAGGGGAGTACGAATGAGCAGTTCTTC; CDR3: CASSSQGSTNEQFF
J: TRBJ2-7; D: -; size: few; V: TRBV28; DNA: TGTGCCAGCAGTTCTCTCCATGGAAGCGCCTCCGAGCAGTACTTC; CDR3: CASSSLHGSASEQYF